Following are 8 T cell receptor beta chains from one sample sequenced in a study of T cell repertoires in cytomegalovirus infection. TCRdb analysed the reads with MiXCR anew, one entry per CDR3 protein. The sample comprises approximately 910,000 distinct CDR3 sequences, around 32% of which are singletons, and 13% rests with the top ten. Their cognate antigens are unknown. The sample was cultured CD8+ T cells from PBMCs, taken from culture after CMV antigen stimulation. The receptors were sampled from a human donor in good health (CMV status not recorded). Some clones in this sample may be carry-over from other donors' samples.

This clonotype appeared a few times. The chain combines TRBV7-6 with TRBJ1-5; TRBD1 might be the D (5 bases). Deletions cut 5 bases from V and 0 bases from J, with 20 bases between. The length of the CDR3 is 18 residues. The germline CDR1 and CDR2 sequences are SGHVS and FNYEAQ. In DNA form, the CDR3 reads TGTGCCAGCAGCCGAGGTCCGGTGGGGGGATTTAGCAATCAGCCCCAGCATTTT. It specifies CASSRGPVGGFSNQPQHF.

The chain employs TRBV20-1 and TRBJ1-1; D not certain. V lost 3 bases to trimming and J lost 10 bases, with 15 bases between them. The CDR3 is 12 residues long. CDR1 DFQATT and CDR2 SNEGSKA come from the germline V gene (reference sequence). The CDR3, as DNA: TGCAGTGCTAGGATAGCCGGAGTGTTAGCTTTCTTT. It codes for CSARIAGVLAFF.

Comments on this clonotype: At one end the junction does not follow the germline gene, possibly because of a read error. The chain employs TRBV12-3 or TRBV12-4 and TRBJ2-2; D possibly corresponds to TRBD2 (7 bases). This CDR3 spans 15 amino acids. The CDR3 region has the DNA TGTGCCAGCAGCCCCCTTGGGGGGGCCACCGGGGGGCTGTTTTTT. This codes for CASSPLGGATGGLFF.

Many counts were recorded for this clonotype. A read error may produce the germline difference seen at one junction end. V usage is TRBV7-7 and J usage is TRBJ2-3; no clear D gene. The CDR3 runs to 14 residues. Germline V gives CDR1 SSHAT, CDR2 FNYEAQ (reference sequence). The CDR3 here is CASSLETFPDTQYF. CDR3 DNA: TGTGCTAGCAGCTTAGAGACTTTCCCAGATACGCAGTATTTT. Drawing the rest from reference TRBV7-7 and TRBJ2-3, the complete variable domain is GAGVSQSPRYKVTKRGQDVTLRCDPISSHATLYWYQQALGQGPEFLTYFNYEAQPDKSGLPSDRFSAERPEGSISTLTIQRTEQRDSAMYRCASSLETFPDTQYFGPGTRLTVL.

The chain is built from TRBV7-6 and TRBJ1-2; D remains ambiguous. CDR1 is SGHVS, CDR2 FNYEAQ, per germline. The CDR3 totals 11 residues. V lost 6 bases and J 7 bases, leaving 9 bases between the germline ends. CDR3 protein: CASSSDPGYTF. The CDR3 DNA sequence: TGTGCCAGCAGTTCTGACCCTGGCTACACCTTC.

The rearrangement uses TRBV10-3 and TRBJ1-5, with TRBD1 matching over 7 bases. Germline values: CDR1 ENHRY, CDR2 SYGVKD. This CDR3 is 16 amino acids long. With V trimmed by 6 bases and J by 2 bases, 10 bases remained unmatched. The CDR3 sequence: CAISTGDRDRNQPQHF. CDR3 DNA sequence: TGTGCCATCAGCACCGGCGACAGGGATCGCAATCAGCCCCAGCATTTT.

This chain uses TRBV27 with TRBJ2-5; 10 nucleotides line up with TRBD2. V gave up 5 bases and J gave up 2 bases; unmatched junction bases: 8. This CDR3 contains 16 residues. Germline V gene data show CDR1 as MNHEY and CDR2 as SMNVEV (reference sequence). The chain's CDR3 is CASSPIAGGGQETQYF. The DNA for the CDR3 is TGTGCCAGCAGTCCCATAGCGGGGGGTGGGCAAGAGACCCAGTACTTC.

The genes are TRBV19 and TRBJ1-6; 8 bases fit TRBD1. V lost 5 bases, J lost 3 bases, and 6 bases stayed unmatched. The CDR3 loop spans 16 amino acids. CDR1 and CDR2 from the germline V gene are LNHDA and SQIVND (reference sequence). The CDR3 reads CASSAPTGGYNSPLHF. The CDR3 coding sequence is TGTGCCAGTAGTGCCCCTACAGGGGGCTATAATTCACCCCTCCACTTT.